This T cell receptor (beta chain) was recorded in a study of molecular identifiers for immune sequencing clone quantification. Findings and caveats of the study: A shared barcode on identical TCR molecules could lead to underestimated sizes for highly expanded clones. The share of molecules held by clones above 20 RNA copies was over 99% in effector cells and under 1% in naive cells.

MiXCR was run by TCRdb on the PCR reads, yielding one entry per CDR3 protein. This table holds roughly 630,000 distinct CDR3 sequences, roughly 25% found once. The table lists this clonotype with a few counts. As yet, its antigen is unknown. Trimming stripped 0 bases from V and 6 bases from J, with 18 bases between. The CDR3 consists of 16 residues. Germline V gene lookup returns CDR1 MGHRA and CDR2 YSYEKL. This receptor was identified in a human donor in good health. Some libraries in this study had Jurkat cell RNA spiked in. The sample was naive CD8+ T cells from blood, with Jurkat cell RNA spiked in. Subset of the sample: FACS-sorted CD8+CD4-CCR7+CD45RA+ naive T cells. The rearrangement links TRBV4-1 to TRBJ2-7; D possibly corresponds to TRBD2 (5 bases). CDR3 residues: CASSQDSERNFFEQYF. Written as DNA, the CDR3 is TGCGCCAGCAGCCAAGATTCCGAGCGGAACTTTTTCGAGCAGTACTTC.